The entry that follows covers one TCR beta chain sequence. Its antigen is as yet unknown. The sample belongs to a study of shared clonotypes between healthy human individuals. As originally analysed: As immunoSEQ supplied junction-only sequences (without quality scores), filtering differed. Measured with immunoSEQ multiplex PCR; TCRdb has only the in-frame clones, and not every one. D and trimming were read from the DNA, whereas the V and J calls and clone size are those reported in that table. The sample gives some 1.5 million clones, approximately 98% of which show up once; around 0.47% is in the top ten. The V gene's germline CDR1 is GTSNPN and CDR2 SVGIG (reference sequence). Trimming cost V 3 bases and J 5 bases; bases outside gene matches: 6. CDR3 length: 14 amino acids. The study, taken as a whole, reports: Clonotypes which were not shared had lower generation probabilities than clonotypes that all four donors shared. Naive subsets generally had larger estimated richness than memory subsets. Shared across a few donors were roughly 4.8% of the naive CD4 clonotypes.

The V gene is TRBV30, the J gene TRBJ2-2, with 7 bases fitting TRBD2. This clonotype was sampled from a man aged 25-45 years in good health. The sequencing sample was made of naive CD4+ T cells sorted from blood. The subset: CD45RA+ positively selected. CDR3 coding DNA: TGTGCCTGGAGCGGACTAGGTGGTACCGGGGAGCTGTTTTTT. Encoded protein: CAWSGLGGTGELFF.